This TCR beta chain appears in the sequencing data of a study of T-cell memory formation after mild COVID-19. Study-wide results and caveats: Some clones that responded turned up in pre-infection memory, which suggests that cross-reactive memory joined in. Among contracting clones, CD4+ were mainly CM/EM and CD8+ enriched in EMRA.

TCRdb reprocessed the 5' RACE reads with MiXCR, giving one entry per CDR3 protein. The data contain under 450,000 distinct CDR3 sequences, roughly a quarter of them seen just once; the ten biggest clones take up around 13%. This CDR3 contains 17 residues. Germline V lookup: CDR1 SGHTA, CDR2 FQGTGA. Comment on this clonotype: Its antigen is still unknown. Its ends do not fully match the called genes, so a read error is possible.

The sequencing sample was made of PBMCs or a T cell subset sorted from them (not recorded which). The source of this sequence is an adult woman who had mild COVID-19 (a few samples of this study predate the infection). Cell type and time point are not known. The chain uses TRBV7-3 and TRBJ2-3, with 7 bases lining up with TRBD2. The DNA for the CDR3 is TGTGCCAACAGCTTATCCAAGTGGCGGGGAGGGTCGGATACGCAGTATTTT. This sequence encodes CANSLSKWRGGSDTQYF.